These 23 T cell receptor beta chains share one sample of origin, sequenced in a study of cytomegalovirus exposure and HLA in healthy donors. Researchers ran the PCR with 60 Vbeta and 13 Jbeta primers. Sequenced by immunoSEQ multiplex PCR; TCRdb stores in-frame clones only, minus some. The sample lists fewer than 250,000 clones; approximately 78% were seen once. The sample taken for sequencing was PBMCs. The origin of the receptors is a man under 40 in good health and CMV-seronegative.

The genes are TRBV27 and TRBJ1-2; perhaps TRBD1 as D (5 bases). V was cut by 3 bases and J by 6 bases, with 11 bases left in between. CDR3 length: 13 amino acids. The V gene's germline CDR1 is MNHEY and CDR2 SMNVEV (reference sequence). The CDR3 sequence is CASSFRASDGYTF. CDR3 nucleotide sequence: TGTGCCAGCAGTTTCAGGGCTTCGGATGGCTACACCTTC.

The chain has TRBV21-1 and TRBJ2-5; the table's TRBD1 call for D was not verified on the DNA. TRBV21-1 is designated a pseudogene. CDR3 length equals 13 residues. DNA for the CDR3: TGTGCCAGCCGAAGGACAGGTCAAGAGACCCAGTACTTC. It specifies CASRRTGQETQYF.

The chain links TRBV27 to TRBJ2-1, with 10 nucleotides matching TRBD2. The CDR3 covers 14 residues. Germline lookup yields CDR1 MNHEY and CDR2 SMNVEV (reference sequence). Trimming at V came to 5 bases and at J to 4 bases, leaving 2 bases not matched to a gene. The CDR3 DNA is TGTGCCAGCAGTACTAGCGGGGCATACAATGAGCAGTTCTTC. It translates to CASSTSGAYNEQFF.

This chain connects TRBV6-6 to TRBJ1-1, with 7 nucleotides matching TRBD1. The CDR3 contains 14 residues. CDR1 and CDR2 (germline): MNHNY, SVGAGI (reference sequence). Trimming took 4 bases from V and 5 from J; bases not matched to a gene: 7. The CDR3 loop is CASSSQTGLTEAFF. As DNA, the CDR3 is TGTGCCAGCAGTTCACAGACAGGGTTAACTGAAGCTTTCTTT.

The chain combines TRBV18 with TRBJ2-7, with TRBD1 as a possible D gene (6 bases). Between the trimmed V and J ends, which lost 6 bases and 4 bases, there was a span of 16 bases. From germline, CDR1 is KGHSH and CDR2 LQKENI. The CDR3 runs to 14 residues. CDR3 protein: CASSRGQGFYEQYF. The DNA for the CDR3 is TGTGCCAGCTCCCGAGGGCAGGGGTTTTACGAGCAGTACTTC.

The chain links TRBV11-2 to TRBJ2-2, with 8 bases matching TRBD1. The germline gives CDR1 SGHAT, CDR2 FQNNGV. The CDR3 runs 15 residues. Trimming removed 5 bases from V and 5 bases from J; junction bases left unmatched: 7. CDR3 bases: TGTGCCAGCAGCAAGGGACAGGAGATTACCGGGGAGCTGTTTTTT. Translated, it gives CASSKGQEITGELFF.

V and J are TRBV2 and TRBJ2-7; possible D gene TRBD1, 5 bases. This CDR3 spans 17 amino acids. Germline V gene data show CDR1 as SNHLY and CDR2 as FYNNEI. Trimming removed 5 bases from V and 0 bases from J, with 20 bases in between. The CDR3 here is CASSLKGIGLSSYEQYF. For the CDR3, the DNA is TGTGCCAGCAGTTTAAAGGGGATCGGCTTGAGCTCCTACGAGCAGTACTTC.

The V and J genes are TRBV6-4 and TRBJ1-2; possibly TRBD1 for D (5 bases). Between the trimmed V and J ends, which lost 4 bases and 8 bases, there was a span of 11 bases. The CDR3 covers 12 residues. CDR1 MRHNA and CDR2 SNTAGT come from the germline V gene. In DNA form, the CDR3 reads TGTGCCAGCAGTGGCTTAAAGGGGGGCTACACCTTC. It specifies CASSGLKGGYTF.

This rearrangement joins TRBV5-4 to TRBJ2-1, with 12 bases fitting TRBD2. The germline V gene encodes CDR1 SGHNT and CDR2 YYREEE (reference sequence). J gave up 6 bases and V 4 bases, and 2 bases lay outside the gene matches. There are 14 residues in the CDR3. The CDR3 protein is CASSASGGANEQFF. CDR3 DNA sequence: TGTGCCAGCAGCGCTAGCGGGGGGGCCAATGAGCAGTTCTTC.

V gene TRBV7-2 combines with J gene TRBJ1-1; D not resolved. CDR3 size: 14 residues. Germline V lookup: CDR1 SGHTA, CDR2 FQGNSA. V lost 0 bases to trimming and J lost 4 bases, with 9 bases between them. The CDR3 protein is CASSLAGRSTEAFF. The CDR3 DNA follows: TGTGCCAGCAGCTTAGCGGGGAGGAGCACTGAAGCTTTCTTT.

In this sample, this clone turned up a few times. The chain carries TRBV11-2 and TRBJ2-1, with a possible D match to TRBD2 (6 bases). The CDR3 length is 15 residues. Germline V gene lookup returns CDR1 SGHAT and CDR2 FQNNGV. V gave up 6 bases and J gave up 4 bases, with 16 bases separating them. The CDR3 region is CASRQQEGIYNEQFF. CDR3 bases: TGTGCCAGCAGACAACAGGAGGGGATATACAATGAGCAGTTCTTC.

The chain combines TRBV9 with TRBJ1-6, with TRBD1 matching over 7 bases. Germline V gene data show CDR1 as SGDLS and CDR2 as YYNGEE. The CDR3 covers 15 residues. V gave up 0 bases and J gave up 7 bases; unmatched junction bases: 4. The CDR3 reads CASSVEGTANSPLHF. CDR3 in DNA: TGTGCCAGCAGCGTAGAAGGGACAGCCAATTCACCCCTCCACTTT.

The V gene is TRBV15, the J gene TRBJ2-3; 8 bases align to TRBD2. This CDR3 contains 18 residues. The J segment lost 0 bases and the V segment lost 3 bases, leaving 11 bases of the junction unmatched. Germline V gene lookup returns CDR1 LNHNV and CDR2 YYDKDF (reference sequence). The CDR3 DNA is TGTGCCACCAGCAGGGAACGCTTAGCGGGATCTAGCACAGATACGCAGTATTTT. It encodes CATSRERLAGSSTDTQYF.

V and J are TRBV13 and TRBJ1-1, with D hard to call. Trimming took 1 base from V and 1 from J, leaving 4 bases between them. The CDR3 runs 13 residues. Germline CDR1 is PRHDT and CDR2 is FYEKMQ (reference sequence). The CDR3 bases are TGTGCCAGCAGCTTAGACAGGAACACTGAAGCTTTCTTT. This encodes CASSLDRNTEAFF. Looking up the rest from reference TRBV13 and TRBJ1-1 gives the full variable domain: AAGVIQSPRHLIKEKRETATLKCYPIPRHDTVYWYQQGPGQDPQFLISFYEKMQSDKGSIPDRFSAQQFSDYHSELNMSSLELGDSALYFCASSLDRNTEAFFGQGTRLTVV.

This chain joins TRBV4-3 and TRBJ2-3, with TRBD1 matching over 8 bases. Germline CDR1 LGHNA, CDR2 YSLEER. The V and J ends lost 0 bases and 5 bases, in that order; junction bases with no gene match: 4. This CDR3 has 15 amino acids. In DNA, the CDR3 is TGCGCCAGCAGCCAAGACAGGGGGCTCGTAGATACGCAGTATTTT. Its translation: CASSQDRGLVDTQYF.

This clone occurred a few times. This chain joins TRBV27 and TRBJ2-2; D might be TRBD2 (5 bases). CDR1 is MNHEY and CDR2 is SMNVEV in the germline V gene (reference sequence). Trimming cost V 3 bases and J 0 bases, with 14 bases left between them. CDR3 length: 17 residues. This chain's CDR3 is CASSLHPGRSNTGELFF. CDR3 coding DNA: TGTGCCAGCAGTTTGCACCCGGGGAGATCGAACACCGGGGAGCTGTTTTTT.

The chain recombines TRBV5-1 with TRBJ2-1, with 9 nucleotides matching TRBD2. CDR3 length equals 17 residues. V trimming: 1 base; J trimming: 0 bases; junction bases outside the gene matches: 5. Germline values: CDR1 SGHRS, CDR2 YFSETQ. The CDR3 nucleotides read TGCGCCAGCAGCTTGATCCCGCGGGGGGGCTCCTACAATGAGCAGTTCTTC. Translating gives CASSLIPRGGSYNEQFF.

J is TRBJ2-7 and V is TRBV11-2; TRBD1 matches at 8 bases. Germline V gives CDR1 SGHAT, CDR2 FQNNGV. V shed 5 bases, J shed 4 bases, and the junction held 10 bases outside the gene matches. The length of the CDR3 is 15 residues. CDR3 sequence (DNA): TGTGCCAGCAGCCAGCCGGGACAGGTATATTACGAGCAGTACTTC. This encodes CASSQPGQVYYEQYF.

The chain links TRBV11-2 to TRBJ2-7; D is undetermined. Germline V lookup: CDR1 SGHAT, CDR2 FQNNGV. The CDR3 consists of 13 residues. V lost 3 bases, J lost 1 base, and 7 bases lay in between. CDR3 loop: CASSFSLSYEQYF. CDR3 DNA: TGTGCCAGCAGCTTTTCCCTTTCCTACGAGCAGTACTTC.

V and J are TRBV11-2 and TRBJ2-5; TRBD2 matches 9 bases. The V segment lost 4 bases and the J segment 3 bases; nucleotides outside the gene matches: 6. The germline V gene encodes CDR1 SGHAT and CDR2 FQNNGV. The CDR3 has 15 residues. CDR3 in amino acids: CASSWSGGFEETQYF. CDR3 coding DNA: TGTGCCAGCAGCTGGAGCGGGGGGTTCGAAGAGACCCAGTACTTC.

The chain has TRBV7-3 and TRBJ2-1; D possibly corresponds to TRBD1 (5 bases). The CDR3 is made up of 15 amino acids. CDR1 is SGHTA and CDR2 is FQGTGA in the germline V gene. V lost 2 bases and J lost 8, with 16 bases in between. The CDR3 nucleotides are TGTGCCAGCAGCTTAGCGTCAGGGCTGGGCTATGAGCAGTTCTTC. Translation: CASSLASGLGYEQFF.

The CDR3: CASSLTGTRSGNTIYF. Written as DNA, the CDR3 is TGTGCCAGCAGTTTAACCGGGACAAGATCTGGAAACACCATATATTTT. This chain uses TRBV27 with TRBJ1-3; tentative D call: TRBD1 (6 bases). V was cut by 2 bases and J by 1 base, with 12 bases left in between. The CDR3 runs to 16 residues. In germline, CDR1 is MNHEY, CDR2 SMNVEV (reference sequence).

This rearrangement joins TRBV9 to TRBJ2-3; 11 bases match TRBD2. The germline V gene has CDR1 SGDLS and CDR2 YYNGEE. This CDR3 has 16 amino acids. V gave up 5 bases and J gave up 2 bases; unmatched junction bases: 7. CDR3 amino acids: CASSELAGGVTDTQYF. For the CDR3, the DNA is TGTGCCAGCAGTGAGCTAGCGGGGGGTGTCACAGATACGCAGTATTTT.